These 26 T cell receptor beta chains came from one sample sequenced in a study of human T cells and chemical hapten exposure. TCRdb independently ran MiXCR on the RACE reads; one entry per CDR3 protein. The data show 85,000 or so distinct CDR3 sequences, about 9.9% seen once. Described time point: patch test 2, 6 weeks after DPC sensitization. Treatment reported: therapeutic diphenylcyclopropenone sensitization with weekly scalp DPC. The sequenced sample was whole blood, obtained in connection with sensitization to the hapten diphenylcyclopropenone (DPC). The receptors stem from a man aged 18 to 29 with alopecia areata. Some clones in this sample may be carry-over from other donors' samples.

This clonotype has a handful of counts. The chain combines TRBV6-6 with TRBJ2-3, with D possibly matching TRBD1 (5 bases). CDR1 and CDR2 from the germline V gene are MNHNY and SVGAGI (reference sequence). V was pared by 5 bases and J by 1 base, with 13 bases between. The CDR3 runs to 15 residues. The CDR3 sequence is CASSPSDSRTDTQYF. DNA of the CDR3: TGTGCCAGCAGTCCTTCCGACAGCCGCACAGATACGCAGTATTTT.

In the case of this clonotype: The junction and the germline gene differ at one end; a read error may be behind it. The chain combines TRBV2 with TRBJ1-5; tentative D call: TRBD1 (6 bases). Germline V gene lookup returns CDR1 SNHLY and CDR2 FYNNEI. The CDR3 runs to 14 residues. The CDR3: CASSDITGRQPHHF. For the CDR3, the DNA is TGTGCCAGCAGTGATATAACAGGGAGGCAGCCCCATCATTTT.

Remarks on this clonotype: Since a much larger clone is just one base distant, this may be a read error. V and J are TRBV7-9 and TRBJ2-6, with TRBD1 as a possible D gene (6 bases). CDR3 length: 17 residues. Germline values: CDR1 SEHNR, CDR2 FQNEAQ (reference sequence). CDR3 DNA: TGTGCCAGCAGCACACCCACCAGGGGCGGTGGGGACAACGTCCTGACTTTC. This sequence encodes CASSTPTRGGGDNVLTF. Based on the CDR3 plus reference TRBV7-9 and TRBJ2-6, the full variable domain is DTGVSQNPRHKITKRGQNVTFRCDPISEHNRLYWYRQTLGQGPEFLTYFQNEAQLEKSRLLSDRFSAERPKGSFSTLEIQRTEQGDSAMYLCASSTPTRGGGDNVLTFGAGSRLTVL.

Ten or more counts support this clonotype. The CDR3 loop is CASSHPGTGNGYTF. CDR3 sequence (DNA): TGTGCCAGCAGCCATCCCGGGACAGGAAATGGCTACACCTTC. The chain is built from TRBV3-1 and TRBJ1-2; 8 nucleotides align to TRBD1. Germline V lookup: CDR1 LGHDT, CDR2 YNNKEL (reference sequence). V shed 3 bases, J shed 6 bases, and the junction held 6 bases outside the gene matches. CDR3 length: 14 residues.

V and J are TRBV2 and TRBJ1-1; the match to TRBD1 covers 8 bases. Germline V lookup: CDR1 SNHLY, CDR2 FYNNEI. This CDR3 is built from 15 residues. The junction had 6 bases not matched to a gene; V was cut back by 3 bases and J by 3 bases. The DNA for the CDR3 is TGTGCCAGCAGTGATACAGGGGGATTGGACACTGAAGCTTTCTTT. Amino acid sequence: CASSDTGGLDTEAFF.

A few counts support this clonotype. The chain links TRBV24-1 to TRBJ2-5, with D perhaps TRBD1 or TRBD2 (5 bases each). From germline, CDR1 is KGHDR and CDR2 SFDVKD. V was trimmed by 3 bases and J by 5 bases, leaving 12 bases between them. The CDR3 consists of 14 residues. This CDR3 is CATSDNDSGETQYF. CDR3 nucleotides: TGTGCCACCAGTGATAACGACAGCGGTGAGACCCAGTACTTC.

The J gene is TRBJ2-3, the V gene TRBV29-1; 7 bases match TRBD2. V lost 1 base to trimming and J lost 2 bases; unmatched junction nucleotides: 3. The CDR3 is 14 residues long. The germline CDR1 and CDR2 sequences are SQVTM and ANQGSEA. CDR3 in DNA: TGCAGCGTTGAAGGCGGGAGATCCACAGATACGCAGTATTTT. Translation: CSVEGGRSTDTQYF.

CDR3 residues: CASSQDLLLAKNIQYF. For the CDR3, the DNA is TGTGCCAGCAGCCAAGATCTTCTACTAGCCAAAAACATTCAGTACTTC. The chain has TRBV3-1 and TRBJ2-4; D is undetermined. V dropped 0 bases and J dropped 0 bases, with 9 bases sitting between them. The CDR3 has 16 residues. The germline V gene encodes CDR1 LGHDT and CDR2 YNNKEL (reference sequence).

This clonotype was recorded a few times. The chain employs TRBV18 and TRBJ1-1; 7 nucleotides line up with TRBD1. V lost 2 bases and J lost 1; bases outside the gene matches: 4. This CDR3 is built from 15 residues. Germline CDR1 reads KGHSH; CDR2 reads LQKENI. CDR3 amino acids: CASSPRTGQNTEAFF. In DNA, the CDR3 is TGTGCCAGCTCACCAAGGACAGGTCAGAACACTGAAGCTTTCTTT. The whole variable domain, remainder taken from reference TRBV18 and TRBJ1-1, is NAGVMQNPRHLVRRRGQEARLRCSPMKGHSHVYWYRQLPEEGLKFMVYLQKENIIDESGMPKERFSAEFPKEGPSILRIQQVVRGDSAAYFCASSPRTGQNTEAFFGQGTRLTVV.

The chain is built from TRBV9 and TRBJ2-1; a possible D gene is TRBD2 (5 bases). The CDR3 is 15 residues long. CDR1 and CDR2 from the germline V gene are SGDLS and YYNGEE. V lost 0 bases to trimming and J lost 8 bases, with 15 bases between them. CDR3 sequence (DNA): TGTGCCAGCAGCGTAGCAGGACTCAGTGTTGATGAGCAGTTCTTC. Translating it yields CASSVAGLSVDEQFF.

This clonotype has only a few counts. The gene calls are TRBV10-3 and TRBJ2-7; D remains unclear. The germline V and J ends were trimmed by 0 bases and 1 base, with 1 base remaining between them. Germline V gene lookup returns CDR1 ENHRY and CDR2 SYGVKD. This CDR3 spans 12 amino acids. CDR3 sequence reads: CAISESSYEQYF. The CDR3 DNA reads as TGTGCCATCAGTGAGTCTTCCTACGAGCAGTACTTC.

This clonotype has a count of ten or more. This chain joins TRBV4-1 and TRBJ1-2; perhaps TRBD1 as D (5 bases). The CDR3 sequence is 16 residues long. Germline lookup yields CDR1 MGHRA and CDR2 YSYEKL. V was cut by 4 bases and J by 3 bases, with 18 bases left in between. The CDR3 DNA sequence: TGCGCCAGCAGCCCCGACCCGGGCTTCAGGGACTATGGCTACACCTTC. This gives the protein CASSPDPGFRDYGYTF.

This clonotype was seen a single time. The gene calls are TRBV10-3 and TRBJ2-7; the match to TRBD1 covers 7 bases. V shed 3 bases and J 2 bases; nucleotides not matched to a gene: 4. Germline-derived CDR1 and CDR2 are ENHRY and SYGVKD. The CDR3 consists of 14 residues. DNA of the CDR3: TGTGCCATCAGTGACAACGGACAGGCCTACGAGCAGTACTTC. It codes for CAISDNGQAYEQYF.

This clonotype was counted many times. V usage is TRBV7-9 and J usage is TRBJ2-2; D ambiguous. The CDR3 has 14 amino acids. Between the trimmed V and J ends, which lost 3 bases and 2 bases, there was a span of 7 bases. Germline V CDR1 and CDR2: SEHNR, FQNEAQ (reference sequence). CDR3 in amino acids: CASSLRVNTGELFF. CDR3 nucleotide sequence: TGTGCCAGCAGCTTGAGAGTAAACACCGGGGAGCTGTTTTTT.

This clonotype has just a few counts. The chain joins TRBV20-1 to TRBJ2-5; D remains ambiguous. Trimming took off 2 bases at V and 1 base at J, with 5 bases between the two ends. There are 12 residues in the CDR3. Germline V gene data show CDR1 as DFQATT and CDR2 as SNEGSKA (reference sequence). CDR3 bases: TGCAGTGCTAGACTATCCCAAGAGACCCAGTACTTC. As protein: CSARLSQETQYF.

This clonotype was detected many times. This chain connects TRBV3-1 to TRBJ1-2, with TRBD1 as a possible D gene (6 bases). Germline V CDR1 and CDR2: LGHDT, YNNKEL (reference sequence). This CDR3 region has 15 residues. The V end lost 8 bases, the J end lost 4 bases, and 20 bases lay between the germline ends. For the CDR3, the DNA is TGTGCCAGCCGTCATGAGGGGGGCGAATCCTATGGCTACACCTTC. Amino acid sequence: CASRHEGGESYGYTF. Variable domain in full (rest from reference TRBV3-1 and TRBJ1-2): DTAVSQTPKYLVTQMGNDKSIKCEQNLGHDTMYWYKQDSKKFLKIMFSYNNKELIINETVPNRFSPKSPDKAHLNLHINSLELGDSAVYFCASRHEGGESYGYTFGSGTRLTVV.

This clonotype was counted a few times. This chain joins TRBV19 and TRBJ1-1, with TRBD1 identical over 7 bases. With V trimmed by 7 bases and J by 1 base, 3 bases remained unmatched. The CDR3 is 13 residues long. Looked up from germline, CDR1 is LNHDA and CDR2 is SQIVND (reference sequence). The CDR3 region is CASKHRGNTEAFF. Here the CDR3 DNA reads TGTGCCAGTAAACACAGGGGGAACACTGAAGCTTTCTTT.

The chain links TRBV27 to TRBJ1-2; TRBD1 is a possible D gene (5 bases). The CDR3 runs 15 residues. Trimming took 2 bases from V and 4 from J, leaving 14 bases between them. Germline V lookup: CDR1 MNHEY, CDR2 SMNVEV (reference sequence). The CDR3 region is CASSLNLRETYGYTF. In DNA form, the CDR3 reads TGTGCCAGCAGTTTAAACCTCAGGGAAACCTATGGCTACACCTTC.

In its sample, this clonotype was seen many times. The J gene is TRBJ2-1, the V gene TRBV6-4, with 11 nucleotides matching TRBD2. The CDR3 totals 16 residues. Germline CDR1 reads MRHNA; CDR2 reads SNTAGT. With 0 bases clipped from V and 7 bases from J, the junction kept 5 bases outside the gene matches. DNA for the CDR3: TGTGCCAGCAGTGACTCTGTAGCGGGGGGGCCGAATGAGCAGTTCTTC. It codes for CASSDSVAGGPNEQFF.

This CDR3 reads CSARGGDRDTDTQYF. CDR3 in DNA: TGCAGTGCTAGGGGAGGGGACAGGGACACAGATACGCAGTATTTT. The rearrangement uses TRBV20-1 and TRBJ2-3; 9 nucleotides match TRBD1. The V gene's germline CDR1 is DFQATT and CDR2 SNEGSKA (reference sequence). The CDR3 contains 15 residues. The V segment lost 3 bases and the J segment 2 bases; nucleotides outside the gene matches: 6.

This clonotype was recorded a few times. The chain is built from TRBV5-1 and TRBJ2-7, with D perhaps matching TRBD2 (5 bases). This CDR3 has 14 residues. The ends were cut back, 1 base at V and 5 bases at J, with 13 bases in the middle. Germline V gene lookup returns CDR1 SGHRS and CDR2 YFSETQ. Here the CDR3 reads CASSLTGNLNEQYV. For the CDR3, the DNA is TGCGCCAGCAGCTTGACGGGGAACCTCAACGAGCAGTACGTC.

This clonotype has at least ten counts. V and J are TRBV6-2 or TRBV6-3 and TRBJ2-7, with TRBD1 matching over 9 bases. The CDR3 extends over 15 amino acids. V shed 5 bases and J 1 base; nucleotides not matched to a gene: 6. Germline-derived CDR1 and CDR2 are MNHEY and SVGEGT. CDR3 nucleotide sequence: TGTGCCAGCAGTGCGCCGGGACAGGGATCCTACGAGCAGTACGTC. It codes for CASSAPGQGSYEQYV.

This chain links TRBV29-1 with TRBJ1-4; no clear D gene. The CDR3 is 13 amino acids. The germline V gene encodes CDR1 SQVTM and CDR2 ANQGSEA. The V gene lost 7 bases and the J gene lost 8 bases, with 17 bases spanning the gap. CDR3 in DNA: TGCAGCGGCCAAGGACCCGACGGGGAAAAACTGTTTTTT. It codes for CSGQGPDGEKLFF.

The sample holds many counts of this clonotype. J is TRBJ1-6 and V is TRBV4-2, with D possibly TRBD1 on 5 matching bases. The V end lost 0 bases, the J end lost 4 bases, and 22 bases lay between the germline ends. This CDR3 has 20 amino acids. Germline values: CDR1 LGHNA, CDR2 YNFKEQ. The CDR3 nucleotides are TGTGCCAGCAGCCAAGAATTGAGAGGGAGGTCGGGACGGTATAATTCACCCCTCCACTTT. This translates into CASSQELRGRSGRYNSPLHF.

This clonotype was observed at least ten times. This chain joins TRBV10-2 and TRBJ2-2, with 10 bases matching TRBD2. CDR3 length: 14 residues. Trimming removed 9 bases from V and 0 bases from J; junction bases left unmatched: 1. Germline CDR1 WSHSY, CDR2 SAAADI. DNA of the CDR3: TGCGCCAGGGGGACTAGCGCGAACACCGGGGAGCTGTTTTTT. Amino acid sequence: CARGTSANTGELFF.

This clonotype was detected many times. This chain joins TRBV2 and TRBJ2-7; maybe TRBD2 (6 bases). Trimming removed 6 bases from V and 3 bases from J, with 18 bases in between. The CDR3 is 15 amino acids. The germline V gene has CDR1 SNHLY and CDR2 FYNNEI. In DNA form, the CDR3 reads TGTGCCAGCAGGGGGGGACTGGATGTGTTCTACGAGCAGTACTTC. Its translation is CASRGGLDVFYEQYF.